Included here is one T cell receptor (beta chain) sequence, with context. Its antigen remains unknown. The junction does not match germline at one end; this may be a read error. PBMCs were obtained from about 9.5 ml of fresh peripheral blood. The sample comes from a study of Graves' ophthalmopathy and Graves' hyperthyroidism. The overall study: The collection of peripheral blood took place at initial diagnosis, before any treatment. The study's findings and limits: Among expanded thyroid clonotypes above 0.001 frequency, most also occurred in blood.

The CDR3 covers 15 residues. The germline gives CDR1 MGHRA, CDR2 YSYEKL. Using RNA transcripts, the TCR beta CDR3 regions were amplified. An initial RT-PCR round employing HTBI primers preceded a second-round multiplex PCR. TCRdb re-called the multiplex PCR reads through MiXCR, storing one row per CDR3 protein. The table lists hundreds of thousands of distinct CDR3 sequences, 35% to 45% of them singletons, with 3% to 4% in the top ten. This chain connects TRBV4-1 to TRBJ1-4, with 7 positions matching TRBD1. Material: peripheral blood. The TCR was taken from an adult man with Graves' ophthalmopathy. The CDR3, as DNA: TGCGCCGGCAGCCTCGGACAGGCAACTAATGAAAAACTGTTTTTT. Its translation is CAGSLGQATNEKLFF.